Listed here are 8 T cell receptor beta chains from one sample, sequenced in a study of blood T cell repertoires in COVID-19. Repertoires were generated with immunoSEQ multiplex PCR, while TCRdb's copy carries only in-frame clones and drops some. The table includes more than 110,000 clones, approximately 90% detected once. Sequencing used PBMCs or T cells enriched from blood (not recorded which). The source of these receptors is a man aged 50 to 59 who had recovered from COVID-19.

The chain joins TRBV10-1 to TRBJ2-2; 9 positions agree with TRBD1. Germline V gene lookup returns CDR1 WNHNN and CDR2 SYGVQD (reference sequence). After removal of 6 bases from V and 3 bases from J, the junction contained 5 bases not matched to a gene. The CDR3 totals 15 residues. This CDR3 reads CASSGQGRDTGELFF. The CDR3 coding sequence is TGCGCCAGCAGCGGACAGGGGCGGGACACCGGGGAGCTGTTTTTT.

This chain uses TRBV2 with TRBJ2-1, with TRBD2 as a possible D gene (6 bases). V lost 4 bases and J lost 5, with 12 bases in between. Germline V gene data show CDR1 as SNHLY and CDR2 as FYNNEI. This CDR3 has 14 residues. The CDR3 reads CASSAWLANNEQFF. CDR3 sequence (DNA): TGTGCCAGCAGTGCTTGGCTAGCGAACAATGAGCAGTTCTTC.

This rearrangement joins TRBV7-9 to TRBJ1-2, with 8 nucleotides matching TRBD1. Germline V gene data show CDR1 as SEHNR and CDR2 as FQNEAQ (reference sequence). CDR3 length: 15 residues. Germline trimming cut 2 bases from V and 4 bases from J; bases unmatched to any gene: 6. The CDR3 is CASSLSAGGGYGYTF. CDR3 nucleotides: TGTGCCAGCAGCTTAAGTGCAGGGGGCGGCTATGGCTACACCTTC.

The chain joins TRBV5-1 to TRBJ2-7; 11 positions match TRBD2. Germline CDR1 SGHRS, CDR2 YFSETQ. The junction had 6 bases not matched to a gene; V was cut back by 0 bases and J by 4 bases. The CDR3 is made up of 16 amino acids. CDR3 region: CASSLARSSGRYEQYF. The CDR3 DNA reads TGCGCCAGCAGCTTGGCCCGTTCTAGCGGGAGGTACGAGCAGTACTTC. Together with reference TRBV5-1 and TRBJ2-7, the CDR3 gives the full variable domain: KAGVTQTPRYLIKTRGQQVTLSCSPISGHRSVSWYQQTPGQGLQFLFEYFSETQRNKGNFPGRFSGRQFSNSRSEMNVSTLELGDSALYLCASSLARSSGRYEQYFGPGTRLTVT.

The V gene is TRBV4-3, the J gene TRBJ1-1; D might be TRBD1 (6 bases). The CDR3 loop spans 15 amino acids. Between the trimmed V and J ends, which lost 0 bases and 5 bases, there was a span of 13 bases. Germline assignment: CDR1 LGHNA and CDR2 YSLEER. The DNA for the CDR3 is TGCGCCAGCAGCCAAGATGTGGGGGGGCGGACTGAAGCTTTCTTT. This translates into CASSQDVGGRTEAFF.

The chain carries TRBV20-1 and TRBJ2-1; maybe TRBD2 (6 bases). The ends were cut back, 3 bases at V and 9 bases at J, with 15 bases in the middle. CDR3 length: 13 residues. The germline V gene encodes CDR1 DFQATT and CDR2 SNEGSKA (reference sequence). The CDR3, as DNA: TGCAGTGCTAGTAGGGCTAGCGCGGCTGAGCAGTTCTTC. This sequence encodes CSASRASAAEQFF.

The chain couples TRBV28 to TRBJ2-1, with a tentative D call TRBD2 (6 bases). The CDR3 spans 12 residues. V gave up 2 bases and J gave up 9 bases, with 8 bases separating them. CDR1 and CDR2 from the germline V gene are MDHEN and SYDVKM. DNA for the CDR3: TGTGCCAGCAGTTTAGAGGGACTTGAGCAGTTCTTC. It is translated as CASSLEGLEQFF.

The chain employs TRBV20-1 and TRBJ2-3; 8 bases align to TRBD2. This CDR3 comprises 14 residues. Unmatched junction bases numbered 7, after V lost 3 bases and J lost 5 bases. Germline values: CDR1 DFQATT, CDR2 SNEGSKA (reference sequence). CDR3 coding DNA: TGCAGTGCTAGTCTGCGGGGGGATGGAGATACGCAGTATTTT. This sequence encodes CSASLRGDGDTQYF.